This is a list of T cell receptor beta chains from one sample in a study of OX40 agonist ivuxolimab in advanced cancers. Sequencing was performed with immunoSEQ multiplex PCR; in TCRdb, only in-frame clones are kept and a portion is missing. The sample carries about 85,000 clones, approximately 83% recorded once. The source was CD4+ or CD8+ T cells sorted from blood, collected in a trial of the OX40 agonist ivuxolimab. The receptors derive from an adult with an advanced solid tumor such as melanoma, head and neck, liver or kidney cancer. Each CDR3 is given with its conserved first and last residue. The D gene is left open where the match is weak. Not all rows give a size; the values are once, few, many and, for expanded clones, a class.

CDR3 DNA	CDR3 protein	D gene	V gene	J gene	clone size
TGTGCCAGCAGTTTGATAGGGCAGCTGCCAAACTATGGCTACACCTTC	CASSLIGQLPNYGYTF	.	TRBV28	TRBJ1-2	.
TGTGCCAGTAACAGGAATAGCAATCAGCCCCAGCATTTT	CASNRNSNQPQHF	.	TRBV2	TRBJ1-5	.
TGTGCCAGCAGCCCCGGGGGGGTGAACACCGGGGAGCTGTTTTTT	CASSPGGVNTGELFF	TRBD2	TRBV7-3	TRBJ2-2	once
TGTGCCAGCAGCCTTCGGGGGGGAGGGGAGCAGCCCCAGCATTTT	CASSLRGGGEQPQHF	.	TRBV6-1	TRBJ1-5	.
TGTGCCAGCAGGGATAGGGGGAAAACTGAAGCTTTCTTT	CASRDRGKTEAFF	.	TRBV2	TRBJ1-1	once
TGTGCCAGCAGCCCGCGGGGAGGAGCCTACGAGCAGTACTTC	CASSPRGGAYEQYF	.	TRBV7-3	TRBJ2-7	.
TGTGCCAGCAGTTACAGGGACTATGGCTACACCTTC	CASSYRDYGYTF	.	TRBV6-6	TRBJ1-2	.
TGTGCCAGCAGTGAGAGACGGACTGAAGCTTTCTTT	CASSERRTEAFF	.	TRBV2	TRBJ1-1	few
TGTGCTAGTGCTGGGGGCCCTATTCAAGAGACCCAGTACTTC	CASAGGPIQETQYF	.	TRBV12-5	TRBJ2-5	.
TGTGCCAGCAGTGGCGGAGCAACTAATGAAAAACTGTTTTTT	CASSGGATNEKLFF	.	TRBV2	TRBJ1-4	.
TGTGCCAGCAGCCTCCTGGGAGGACCTTACAATGAGCAGTTCTTC	CASSLLGGPYNEQFF	.	TRBV7-3	TRBJ2-1	.
TGTGCCAGCAGCTTAGCAGGCGAGCAGTACTTC	CASSLAGEQYF	.	TRBV7-6	TRBJ2-7	once
TGTGCCAGCCACGCCGGGACAGGCAACTATGGCTACACCTTC	CASHAGTGNYGYTF	TRBD1	TRBV27	TRBJ1-2	.
TGTGCCAGCAGTTTCGTTGGCAGTGGAACCTACAATGAGCAGTTCTTC	CASSFVGSGTYNEQFF	.	TRBV27	TRBJ2-1	once
TGTGCCAGTAGTATTGGGTCAGGAGAGACCCAGTACTTC	CASSIGSGETQYF	.	TRBV19	TRBJ2-5	.
TGTGCCAGCAGCAATACAGATGCAACTAATGAAAAACTGTTTTTT	CASSNTDATNEKLFF	.	TRBV7-3	TRBJ1-4	.
TGTGCCAGCAATAAGAGGGGGGACTCCTACAATGAGCAGTTCTTC	CASNKRGDSYNEQFF	.	TRBV9	TRBJ2-1	.
TGTGCCAGCTCACCCTCATCTGGGGCCAACGTCCTGACTTTC	CASSPSSGANVLTF	.	TRBV18	TRBJ2-6	.
TGTGCCAGCAGCCGGGGACAGGGTTATTCACCCCTCCACTTT	CASSRGQGYSPLHF	TRBD1	TRBV7-6	TRBJ1-6	.
TGTGCCAGCAGCGTAGAGGCCGGCTCACCCCTCCACTTT	CASSVEAGSPLHF	.	TRBV9	TRBJ1-6	few
TGTGCCTGCCGTTCCGGGACAGGGAATTCACCCCTCCACTTT	CACRSGTGNSPLHF	TRBD1	TRBV30	TRBJ1-6	.
TGTGCCAGCTCACCGTCGGAAAATCAGCCCCAGCATTTT	CASSPSENQPQHF	.	TRBV18	TRBJ1-5	.
TGTGCCAGCAGCTTAACTAGCGGGGGGCACAAAAACATTCAGTACTTC	CASSLTSGGHKNIQYF	TRBD2	TRBV5-6	TRBJ2-4	.
TGTGCCAGCAGCTCTCCGACTAGCGGGGGAAGTGGAACGCAGTATTTT	CASSSPTSGGSGTQYF	TRBD2	TRBV5-4	TRBJ2-3	.
TGCGCCAGCAGCGGGGGACCGGACAGGCGCTCCTACAATGAGCAGTTCTTC	CASSGGPDRRSYNEQFF	TRBD1	TRBV5-1	TRBJ2-1	.
TGCGCCAGCAGCTCCGGGACAGGGACGGGCAATGAGCAGTTCTTC	CASSSGTGTGNEQFF	TRBD1	TRBV5-1	TRBJ2-1	.
TGTGCCAGTAGTACGGCCCAGGTGAACACCGGGGAGCTGTTTTTT	CASSTAQVNTGELFF	.	TRBV19	TRBJ2-2	.
TGTGCCTGGAACCGGGAGGACACTGAAGCTTTCTTT	CAWNREDTEAFF	.	TRBV2	TRBJ1-1	few
TGTGCCAGCAGCCTGGACAGGGTAACGCAGTATTTT	CASSLDRVTQYF	TRBD1	TRBV5-4	TRBJ2-3	once
TGTGCCAGCCTACGAGGAGGGGGCGAACACTCACCCCTCCACTTT	CASLRGGGEHSPLHF	TRBD1	TRBV2	TRBJ1-6	few
TGTGCCAGCAGTGGAACAGGGAAAGGCCCTGAAGCTTTCTTT	CASSGTGKGPEAFF	.	TRBV28	TRBJ1-1	.
TGTGCCAGCAGCTTAGAAGGCAGAATCTACGAGCAGTACTTC	CASSLEGRIYEQYF	.	TRBV7-9	TRBJ2-7	.
TGTGCCAGCAGCTTATTAGCGGGCGAGCAGTACTTC	CASSLLAGEQYF	TRBD2	TRBV7-2	TRBJ2-7	.
TGTGCCAGCAGCTTAGAGACCGGGGACGTTTACGAGCAGTACTTC	CASSLETGDVYEQYF	.	TRBV11-2	TRBJ2-7	.
TGTGCCTGGAGCCCGGGACTAGCGGGGGGGCGGCAGTTCTTC	CAWSPGLAGGRQFF	TRBD2	TRBV30	TRBJ2-1	few
TGTGCCAGCTCACCATCTTCCAGGAATTACGAGCAGTACTTC	CASSPSSRNYEQYF	.	TRBV18	TRBJ2-7	.
TGTGCCAGCAGCTTAGATGGCCAGGGCAATCAGCCCCAGCATTTT	CASSLDGQGNQPQHF	.	TRBV11-2	TRBJ1-5	few
TGTGCCTGGAAGCAGCGGACTGAAGCTTTCTTT	CAWKQRTEAFF	.	TRBV30	TRBJ1-1	.
TGCAGCGTTGGGTGGGATGAGCAGTTCTTC	CSVGWDEQFF	.	TRBV29-1	TRBJ2-1	few
TGTGCCAGCAGTTGGACAGGGAATGAAAAACTGTTTTTT	CASSWTGNEKLFF	TRBD1	TRBV6-1	TRBJ1-4	.
TGTGCCAGTAGTGGGGGGGCTCTTAATGAAAAACTGTTTTTT	CASSGGALNEKLFF	.	TRBV19	TRBJ1-4	.
TGTGCCAGCAGTAGCGGGACAGGGGTAGGAAAACTGTTTTTT	CASSSGTGVGKLFF	TRBD1	TRBV2	TRBJ1-4	.
TGTGCCAGCAGTTACACAGGGCGCGGGAACACTGAAGCTTTCTTT	CASSYTGRGNTEAFF	.	TRBV6-5	TRBJ1-1	.
TGTGCCAGCAGCTTGGTGGCTAGACGGTTCCCTAACGAGCAGTACTTC	CASSLVARRFPNEQYF	.	TRBV5-6	TRBJ2-7	.
TGCGCCAGCAGCCAGGGGACTAGCTTGGGGCAAGAGACCCAGTACTTC	CASSQGTSLGQETQYF	TRBD2	TRBV4-3	TRBJ2-5	.
TGTGCCAGCAGCCCGACAGGGCAAGATGAAAAACTGTTTTTT	CASSPTGQDEKLFF	TRBD1	TRBV5-6	TRBJ1-4	few
TGTGCCAGCAGCCAATCGAGCACAGATACGCAGTATTTT	CASSQSSTDTQYF	.	TRBV14	TRBJ2-3	.
TGTGCCTGGAGTCAGGCGAGGAACATTCAGTACTTC	CAWSQARNIQYF	.	TRBV30	TRBJ2-4	once
TGTGCCAGCAGCTTCTTGGCAGGGTTGTATGCAGATACGCAGTATTTT	CASSFLAGLYADTQYF	.	TRBV7-2	TRBJ2-3	.
TGCGCCAGCAGCTTGTTGCCCAGCGGGGTGGAGGAGACCCAGTACTTC	CASSLLPSGVEETQYF	TRBD2	TRBV5-1	TRBJ2-5	.
TGTGCCAGCAGTTTGGTACAGGGGCGATACGAGCAGTACTTC	CASSLVQGRYEQYF	TRBD1	TRBV28	TRBJ2-7	.
TGTGCCAGCAGCTACGAGGGAGGGGGCGCGAATGAAAAACTGTTTTTT	CASSYEGGGANEKLFF	TRBD1	TRBV6-5	TRBJ1-4	.
TGCGCCAGCAGATCCTCCGGGACAGGGCCCACCGGGGAGCTGTTTTTT	CASRSSGTGPTGELFF	TRBD1	TRBV5-1	TRBJ2-2	.
TGCGCCAGTAAAGGGGAGTACGAGCAGTACTTC	CASKGEYEQYF	.	TRBV5-1	TRBJ2-7	few
TGTGCCAGTAGAGGAGCGGGGGTCTTTACCTACGAGCAGTACTTC	CASRGAGVFTYEQYF	TRBD2	TRBV19	TRBJ2-7	.
TGTGCCAGCGGACTAGCGGGGAATCCCTACGAGCAGTACTTC	CASGLAGNPYEQYF	TRBD2	TRBV6-6	TRBJ2-7	.